Listed below are T cell receptor beta chains from one sample, sequenced in a study of glioma-infiltrating T cells after dendritic cell vaccination. Profiled with immunoSEQ multiplex PCR; TCRdb holds only in-frame clones, not every one. The sample consists of under 100,000 clones, more than 70% of them appearing once. Sequences were derived from blood, sampled before dendritic cell vaccination. The receptors come from a human donor with glioblastoma. The CDR3 runs from the conserved cysteine through the conserved F or W. A D gene is named only where the DNA matches it firmly. Clone size is stated in some rows and not others, as once, few, many or a class when expanded.

TRBJ1-5 . . TRBV28 CASNRGISNQPQHF TGTGCCAGCAACCGGGGGATTAGCAATCAGCCCCAGCATTTT
TRBJ2-1 . . TRBV19 CASTSGNEQFF .
TRBJ2-3 . . TRBV5-1 CASSVRQDTDTQYF TGCGCCAGCAGCGTCCGACAGGACACAGATACGCAGTATTTT
TRBJ2-5 . . TRBV5-4 CASSFGMEETQYF TGTGCCAGCAGCTTCGGCATGGAGGAGACCCAGTACTTC
TRBJ1-5 . few TRBV6-6 CASSYSMESYQPQHF TGTGCCAGCAGTTACTCTATGGAGTCTTATCAGCCCCAGCATTTT
TRBJ2-7 TRBD1 . TRBV5-1 CASSTTGGSSYEQYF TGCGCCAGCAGCACTACAGGGGGAAGTTCCTACGAGCAGTACTTC
TRBJ2-3 TRBD2 . TRBV5-4 CASSLAGLAGVNTQYF TGTGCCAGCAGCTTGGCGGGACTAGCGGGAGTAAATACGCAGTATTTT
TRBJ2-3 . . TRBV27 CASSSLGDTYSTDTQYF TGTGCCAGCAGTTCACTGGGGGACACCTATAGCACAGATACGCAGTATTTT
TRBJ2-7 TRBD1 . TRBV6-5 CASRSSGTGVYEQYF TGTGCCAGCCGATCTTCCGGGACAGGGGTCTACGAGCAGTACTTC
TRBJ1-2 . . TRBV12-5 CASGLQGMNGYTF TGTGCTAGTGGTTTGCAGGGGATGAATGGCTACACCTTC
TRBJ1-1 TRBD1 . TRBV11-3 CASSPGQHNTEAFF TGTGCCAGCAGCCCGGGACAGCACAACACTGAAGCTTTCTTT
TRBJ2-1 TRBD1 . TRBV6-1 CASRWDRGTYNEQFF TGTGCCAGCAGATGGGACAGGGGGACCTACAATGAGCAGTTCTTC
TRBJ2-7 . . TRBV7-9 CASSPRAGPNYEQYF TGTGCCAGCAGCCCAAGGGCGGGGCCCAACTACGAGCAGTACTTC
TRBJ2-3 TRBD1 . TRBV19 CASSIVTGGTDTQYF TGTGCCAGTAGTATTGTAACAGGGGGCACAGATACGCAGTATTTT
TRBJ1-2 . . TRBV9 CASSVDMGAINYGYTF TGTGCCAGCAGCGTAGATATGGGGGCAATCAACTATGGCTACACCTTC
TRBJ2-1 TRBD2 few TRBV7-3 CASSLNSGRNNEQFF TGTGCCAGCAGCTTAAATAGCGGGAGGAACAATGAGCAGTTCTTC
TRBJ1-1 . . TRBV6-5 CASSKKQGNTEAFF TGTGCCAGCAGTAAAAAACAGGGGAACACTGAAGCTTTCTTT
TRBJ2-5 TRBD2 . TRBV27 CASSLEASGARTQYF TGTGCCAGCAGTTTGGAGGCTAGCGGGGCGAGGACCCAGTACTTC
TRBJ2-1 . . TRBV27 CASRRGYEQFF TGTGCCAGCAGGAGGGGGTATGAGCAGTTCTTC
TRBJ1-4 . . TRBV7-2 CASSPGRQGGEKLFF TGTGCCAGCAGCCCTGGAAGGCAGGGCGGTGAAAAACTGTTTTTT
TRBJ1-4 . . TRBV9 CASSPRPGMLTNEKLFF TGTGCCAGCAGCCCAAGGCCAGGGATGTTAACTAATGAAAAACTGTTTTTT
TRBJ2-5 . . TRBV5-1 CASSLNGFQETQYF TGCGCCAGCAGCTTGAACGGGTTCCAAGAGACCCAGTACTTC
TRBJ2-7 TRBD1 . TRBV2 CASSAQGQDLEQYF TGTGCCAGCAGCGCTCAGGGACAGGACCTCGAGCAGTACTTC
TRBJ1-1 . once TRBV5-4 CASSLKRDTEAFF TGTGCCAGCAGCTTGAAGAGGGACACTGAAGCTTTCTTT
TRBJ1-2 . . TRBV6-5 CASSEGIDGYTF TGTGCCAGCAGCGAGGGTATAGATGGCTACACCTTC
TRBJ2-1 TRBD2 once TRBV7-3 CASSPTSDQGNEQFF TGTGCCAGCAGCCCGACTAGCGACCAAGGCAATGAGCAGTTCTTC
TRBJ2-7 TRBD1 . TRBV6-6 CASSVRGHEQYF TGTGCCAGCAGTGTCAGGGGGCACGAGCAGTACTTC
TRBJ2-1 TRBD2 . TRBV6-1 CASSDGTSGGPYNEQFF TGTGCCAGCAGTGACGGGACTAGCGGGGGCCCCTACAATGAGCAGTTCTTC
TRBJ1-6 . . TRBV9 CASSVDDRILHF TGTGCCAGCAGCGTAGACGACAGGATCCTCCACTTT
TRBJ1-2 TRBD1 . TRBV18 CASSPGSGQGNGYTF TGTGCCAGCTCCCCGGGCTCGGGACAGGGAAATGGCTACACCTTC
TRBJ2-2 TRBD2 few TRBV11-2 CASKGGLVGTGELFF TGTGCCAGCAAAGGGGGACTAGTAGGAACCGGGGAGCTGTTTTTT
TRBJ1-4 . . TRBV5-4 CASSLGLTNEKLFF TGTGCCAGCAGTTTGGGGCTAACTAATGAAAAACTGTTTTTT
TRBJ1-2 . once TRBV4-2 CASSQDSRDYGYTF TGTGCCAGCAGCCAAGATAGCAGGGACTATGGCTACACCTTC
TRBJ2-7 . once TRBV28 CASRTGLGGEQYF TGTGCCAGCAGGACGGGGCTGGGGGGCGAGCAGTACTTC
TRBJ2-7 TRBD2 . TRBV19 CASTVAGGGYEQYF TGTGCCAGTACCGTCGCGGGAGGAGGGTACGAGCAGTACTTC
TRBJ1-6 TRBD1 . TRBV30 CAWRTGQSNSPLHF TGTGCCTGGAGGACGGGACAGAGTAATTCACCCCTCCACTTT
TRBJ2-6 . few TRBV19 CASSISGANVLTF TGTGCCAGTAGTATCTCCGGGGCCAACGTCCTGACTTTC
TRBJ2-7 TRBD1 . TRBV15 CATSRDRGYEQYF TGTGCCACCAGCAGGGACAGGGGTTACGAGCAGTACTTC
TRBJ2-5 TRBD1 . TRBV5-6 CASSSIRTGEETQYF TGTGCCAGCAGCTCCATCAGGACAGGGGAAGAGACCCAGTACTTC
TRBJ2-3 TRBD2 . TRBV2 CASSAGLATDTQYF TGTGCCAGCAGTGCCGGACTAGCCACAGATACGCAGTATTTT
TRBJ1-1 TRBD1 . TRBV18 CASSPPGGYEAFF TGTGCCAGCTCACCCCCAGGGGGATATGAAGCTTTCTTT
TRBJ2-5 TRBD2 . TRBV6-1 CASSGGGGRRETQYF TGTGCCAGCAGTGGGGGCGGGGGGCGACGAGAGACCCAGTACTTC
TRBJ2-3 TRBD2 . TRBV5-1 CASSPTSGGTDTQYF TGCGCCAGCAGCCCGACTAGCGGAGGCACAGATACGCAGTATTTT
TRBJ2-2 . . TRBV5-1 CASRARTSGELFF TGCGCCTCGCGGGCCAGAACTAGCGGGGAGCTGTTTTTT
TRBJ2-7 . . TRBV19 CASSNGGSSVEQYF TGTGCCAGTAGTAATGGCGGATCTTCTGTCGAGCAGTACTTC
TRBJ1-4 . . TRBV10-3 CAISEGGREKLFF TGTGCCATCAGTGAGGGGGGCAGGGAAAAACTGTTTTTT
TRBJ2-1 . . TRBV5-1 CASSLDRLGNEQFF TGCGCCAGCAGCTTGGACAGGTTGGGGAATGAGCAGTTCTTC
TRBJ1-4 TRBD1 . TRBV11-3 CASSTWTGNEKLFF TGTGCCAGCAGCACCTGGACAGGGAATGAAAAACTGTTTTTT
TRBJ1-2 . . TRBV7-3 CASSSQFGSGYTF TGTGCCAGCAGCTCCCAGTTTGGCTCTGGCTACACCTTC
TRBJ1-5 . . TRBV5-1 CASSFGGFLNQPQHF TGCGCCAGCAGCTTCGGAGGCTTTCTAAATCAGCCCCAGCATTTT
TRBJ1-2 . . TRBV6-1 CASSHPTANYGYTF TGTGCCAGCAGTCATCCGACAGCTAACTATGGCTACACCTTC
TRBJ2-7 TRBD1 . TRBV11-2 CASSIGTGSSYEQYF TGTGCCAGCAGCATCGGGACAGGGAGCTCCTACGAGCAGTACTTC
TRBJ2-1 . . TRBV2 CASRGLMYNEQFF TGTGCCAGCAGGGGACTTATGTACAATGAGCAGTTCTTC
TRBJ1-2 TRBD1 . TRBV6-6 CASSYWDSRHYGYTF TGTGCCAGCAGTTACTGGGACAGCCGACACTATGGCTACACCTTC
TRBJ2-7 TRBD2 . TRBV4-1 CASSRTSGGAGEQYF TGCGCCAGCAGCCGTACTAGCGGGGGGGCGGGCGAGCAGTACTTC